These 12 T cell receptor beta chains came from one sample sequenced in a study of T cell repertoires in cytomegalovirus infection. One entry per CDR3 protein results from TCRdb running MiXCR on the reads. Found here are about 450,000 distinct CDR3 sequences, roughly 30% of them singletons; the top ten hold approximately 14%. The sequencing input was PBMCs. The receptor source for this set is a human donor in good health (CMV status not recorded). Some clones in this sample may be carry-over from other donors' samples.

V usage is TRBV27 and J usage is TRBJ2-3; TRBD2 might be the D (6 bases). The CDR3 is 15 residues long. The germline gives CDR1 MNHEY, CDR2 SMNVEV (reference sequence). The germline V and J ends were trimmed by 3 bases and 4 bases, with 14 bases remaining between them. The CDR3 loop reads CASSFQGGLADTQYF. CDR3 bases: TGTGCCAGCAGTTTCCAGGGAGGATTAGCAGATACGCAGTATTTT.

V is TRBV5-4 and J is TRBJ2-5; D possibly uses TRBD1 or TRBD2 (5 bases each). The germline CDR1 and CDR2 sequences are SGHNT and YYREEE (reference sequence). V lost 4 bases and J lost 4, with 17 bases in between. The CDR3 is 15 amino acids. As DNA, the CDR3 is TGTGCCAGCAGCCTATTAAAGGGACCGGGAGAGACCCAGTACTTC. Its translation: CASSLLKGPGETQYF.

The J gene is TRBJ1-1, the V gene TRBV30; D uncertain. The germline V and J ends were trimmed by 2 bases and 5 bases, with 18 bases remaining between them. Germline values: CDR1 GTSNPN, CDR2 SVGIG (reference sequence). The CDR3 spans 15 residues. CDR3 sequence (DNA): TGTGCCTGGAGTCCTCCGGGTCAATTCGGGACTGAAGCTTTCTTT. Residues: CAWSPPGQFGTEAFF.

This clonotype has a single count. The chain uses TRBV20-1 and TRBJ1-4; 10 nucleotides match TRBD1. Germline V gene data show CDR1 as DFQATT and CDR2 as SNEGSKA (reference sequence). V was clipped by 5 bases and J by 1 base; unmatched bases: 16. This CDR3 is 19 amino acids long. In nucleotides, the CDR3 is TGCAGTGCTGGAGTCCCGGGGACAGGGGCCTCCCGAACTAATGAAAAACTGTTTTTT. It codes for CSAGVPGTGASRTNEKLFF.

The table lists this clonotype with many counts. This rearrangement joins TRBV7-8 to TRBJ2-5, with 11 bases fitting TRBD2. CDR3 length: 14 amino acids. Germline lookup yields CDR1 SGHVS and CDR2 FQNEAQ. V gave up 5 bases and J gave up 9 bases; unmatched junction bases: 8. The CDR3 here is CASSLGLAEGSQYF. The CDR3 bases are TGTGCCAGCAGCCTGGGACTAGCGGAAGGGTCCCAGTACTTC.

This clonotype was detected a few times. This CDR3 is CATSRVVGSSYNSPLHF. The CDR3 DNA sequence: TGTGCCACCAGCAGAGTCGTAGGGAGCTCCTATAATTCACCCCTCCACTTT. The chain recombines TRBV15 with TRBJ1-6; D call uncertain. CDR1 is LNHNV, CDR2 YYDKDF, per germline (reference sequence). The CDR3 has 17 amino acids. V was pared by 1 base and J by 0 bases, with 10 bases between. The full variable domain, in which reference TRBV15 and TRBJ1-6 provide the parts outside the CDR3, is DAMVIQNPRYQVTQFGKPVTLSCSQTLNHNVMYWYQQKSSQAPKLLFHYYDKDFNNEADTPDNFQSRRPNTSFCFLDIRSPGLGDTAMYLCATSRVVGSSYNSPLHFGNGTRLTVT.

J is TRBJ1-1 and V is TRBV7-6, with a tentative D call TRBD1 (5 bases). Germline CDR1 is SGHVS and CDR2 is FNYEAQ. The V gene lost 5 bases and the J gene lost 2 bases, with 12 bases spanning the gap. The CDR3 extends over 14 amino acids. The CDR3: CASSLGTTNTEAFF. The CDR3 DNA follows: TGTGCCAGCAGCCTTGGGACCACAAACACTGAAGCTTTCTTT.

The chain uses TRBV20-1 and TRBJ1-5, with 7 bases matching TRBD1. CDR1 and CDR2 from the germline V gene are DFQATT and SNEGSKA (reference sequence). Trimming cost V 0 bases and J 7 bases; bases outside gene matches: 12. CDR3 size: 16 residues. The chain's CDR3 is CSAREATGKLGQPQHF. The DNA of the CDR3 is TGCAGTGCTAGAGAGGCGACAGGGAAGCTTGGACAGCCCCAGCATTTT.

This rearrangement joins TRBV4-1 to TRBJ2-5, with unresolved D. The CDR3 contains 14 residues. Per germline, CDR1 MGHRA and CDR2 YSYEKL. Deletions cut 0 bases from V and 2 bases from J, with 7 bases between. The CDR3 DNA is TGCGCCAGCAGCCAAGAGGGTCGACAAGAGACCCAGTACTTC. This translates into CASSQEGRQETQYF.

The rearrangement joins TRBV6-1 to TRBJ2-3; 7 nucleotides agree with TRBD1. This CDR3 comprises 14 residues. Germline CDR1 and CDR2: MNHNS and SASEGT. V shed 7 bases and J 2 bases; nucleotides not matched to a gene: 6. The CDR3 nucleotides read TGTGCCAGCAAGAGCGGACAGGACACAGATACGCAGTATTTT. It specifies CASKSGQDTDTQYF.

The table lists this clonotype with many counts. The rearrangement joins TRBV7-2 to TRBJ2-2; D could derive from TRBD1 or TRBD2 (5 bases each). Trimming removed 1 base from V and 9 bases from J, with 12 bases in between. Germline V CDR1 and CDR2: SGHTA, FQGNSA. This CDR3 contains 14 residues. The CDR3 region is CASSLDAGSRELFF. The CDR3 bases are TGTGCCAGCAGCTTAGATGCAGGGAGTAGGGAGCTGTTTTTT. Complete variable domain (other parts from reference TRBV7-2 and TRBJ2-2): GAGVSQSPSNKVTEKGKDVELRCDPISGHTALYWYRQSLGQGLEFLIYFQGNSAPDKSGLPSDRFSAERTGGSVSTLTIQRTQQEDSAVYLCASSLDAGSRELFFGEGSRLTVL.

The CDR3 DNA follows: TGTGCCAGCACCCAGGAGCTTTTCACTGAAGCTTTCTTT. This codes for CASTQELFTEAFF. The genes are TRBV14 and TRBJ1-1; unclear D gene. This CDR3 is 13 amino acids long. CDR1 is SGHDN, CDR2 FVKESK, per germline. The V end was cut by 7 bases, the J end by 4 bases, with 13 bases between.